This is a list of T cell receptor beta chains from one sample in a study of cytomegalovirus exposure and HLA in healthy donors. TCRdb keeps only in-frame clones here, not all; method: immunoSEQ multiplex PCR. The sample lists a few hundred thousand clones, roughly 89% seen once, with roughly 0.4% in the top ten. Input material: PBMCs. The source of these receptors is a woman aged 18-29 years in good health and CMV-seronegative. The CDR3 runs from the conserved cysteine through the conserved F or W.

TRBV10-2	TRBJ1-5	15	CASSSGELGNQPQHF
TRBV5-6	TRBJ2-1	13	CASSSLGPDEQFF
TRBV7-9	TRBJ1-5	15	CASSSHTGANQPQHF
TRBV20-1	TRBJ2-1	11	CSVGSGFEQFF
TRBV7-2	TRBJ2-7	16	CASSSVGQGGNYEQYF
TRBV18	TRBJ1-6	15	CASSSGTDYNSPLHF
TRBV7-2	TRBJ2-5	16	CASSLPGTEGWETQYF
TRBV6-5	TRBJ1-3	14	CASSFQGPGNTIYF
TRBV15	TRBJ1-5	14	CATSRDRGKQPQHF
TRBV4-3	TRBJ2-7	16	CASSQDLMGQGYEQYF
TRBV5-8	TRBJ2-5	15	CASSTRVLGGETQYF
TRBV2	TRBJ2-3	16	CASSFIWTSNTDTQYF
TRBV18	TRBJ1-3	18	CASSPLPTGTGTGNTIYF
TRBV11-3	TRBJ2-6	20	CASSSTSGDRNPSGANVLTF
TRBV5-6	TRBJ2-1	16	CASSLAGLAANNEQFF
TRBV5-1	TRBJ1-1	15	CASSLQQGLNTEAFF
TRBV28	TRBJ2-4	15	CASSSQGIAKNIQYF
TRBV2	TRBJ1-2	13	CASNRDRGHGYTF
TRBV28	TRBJ1-2	18	CASSFTTGAITSNYGYTF
TRBV4-3	TRBJ1-1	16	CASSLGRDRMNTEAFF
TRBV28	TRBJ1-2	13	CASSMTGEGGYTF
TRBV19	TRBJ1-2	14	CASTLGQSNYGYTF
TRBV7-2	TRBJ1-1	16	CASSPRQTGVGTEAFF
TRBV10-3	TRBJ1-1	14	CAISEGQGSTEAFF
TRBV7-2	TRBJ2-4	14	CASSLRSSEGIQYF
TRBV2	TRBJ2-3	14	CASSASGPEDTQYF